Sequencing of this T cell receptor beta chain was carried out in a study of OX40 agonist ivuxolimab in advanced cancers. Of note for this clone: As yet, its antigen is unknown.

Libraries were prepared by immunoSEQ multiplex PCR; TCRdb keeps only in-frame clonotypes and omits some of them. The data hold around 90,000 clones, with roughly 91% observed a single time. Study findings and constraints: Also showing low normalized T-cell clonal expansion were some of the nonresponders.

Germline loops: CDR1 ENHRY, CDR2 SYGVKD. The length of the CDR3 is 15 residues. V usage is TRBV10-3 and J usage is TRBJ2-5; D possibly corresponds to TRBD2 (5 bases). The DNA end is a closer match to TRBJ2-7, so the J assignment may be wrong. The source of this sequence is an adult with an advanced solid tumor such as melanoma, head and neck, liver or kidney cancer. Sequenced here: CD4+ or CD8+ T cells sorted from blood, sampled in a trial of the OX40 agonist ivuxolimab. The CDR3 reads CAISEGGASSYEQYF. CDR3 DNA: TGTGCCATCAGTGAGGGAGGCGCGAGCTCCTACGAGCAGTACTTC.